The source of this T cell receptor (beta chain) is a study of post-analysis software for immune sequencing data. Study-wide findings and caveats: Included in a set of four or five TRBV segments more frequent in patients than controls were TRBV5-6, TRBV5-1 and TRBV20-1. Batch-mates among the samples co-clustered strongly by F measure. Controls significantly exceeded multiple sclerosis patients in normalized Chao1 diversity.

Losses at the gene ends were 1 base for V and 3 bases for J; bases not matched to a gene: 6. The CDR3 is 15 amino acids. The germline V gene encodes CDR1 DFQATT and CDR2 SNEGSKA (reference sequence). Every TCR beta cDNA library bore unique molecular identifiers. TCRdb recomputed calls from the PCR reads with MiXCR, one row per CDR3 protein. The sample lists 750,000 to 950,000 distinct CDR3 sequences, roughly 58% seen once, with 4.6% in the top ten. As for this clonotype: What it binds is unknown.

This sequence joins TRBV20-1 and TRBJ2-1; 7 bases fit TRBD2. Sequencing was performed on blood. The sequence was collected from a girl between 10 and 17 years old with multiple sclerosis. CDR3: CSARVSGLVYNEQFF. The CDR3, as DNA: TGCAGTGCTAGAGTAAGCGGACTAGTCTACAATGAGCAGTTCTTC.